The 5 T cell receptor beta chains given below trace back to one sample, sequenced in a study of glioma-infiltrating T cells after dendritic cell vaccination. Profiled with immunoSEQ multiplex PCR; TCRdb holds only in-frame clones, not every one. The table records just over 95,000 clones, around three quarters of them present only once. This specimen consisted of blood, obtained before dendritic cell vaccination. All receptors derive from a human donor with glioblastoma.

The CDR3 DNA follows: TGTGCCAGCAGTAGGGCAGGGGACAATCAGCCCCAGCATTTT. Translating it yields CASSRAGDNQPQHF. This rearrangement joins TRBV27 to TRBJ1-5; D is perhaps TRBD1 (6 bases). The CDR3 runs to 14 residues. Per germline, CDR1 MNHEY and CDR2 SMNVEV (reference sequence). V lost 5 bases and J 3 bases, leaving 11 bases between the germline ends.

This clone was seen a handful of times. The chain employs TRBV6-5 and TRBJ1-2; a possible D gene is TRBD1 (5 bases). Germline CDR1 reads MNHEY; CDR2 reads SVGAGI. V shed 7 bases and J shed 2 bases, with 17 bases lying between them. CDR3 length: 15 residues. In DNA form, the CDR3 reads TGTGCCAGCACCCCCGGCAGGGCAGAGAACTATGGCTACACCTTC. It yields the protein CASTPGRAENYGYTF.

DNA for the CDR3: TGTGCCAGCAGCCCTAACGAGTATGGCTACACCTTC. Its translation is CASSPNEYGYTF. The chain links TRBV7-8 to TRBJ1-2; D uncertain. This CDR3 is built from 12 residues. V lost 5 bases and J lost 5, with 9 bases in between. In germline, CDR1 is SGHVS, CDR2 FQNEAQ.

This clone was counted a single time. The V and J genes are TRBV28 and TRBJ1-2; 7 bases fit TRBD1. The CDR3 runs to 16 residues. The V gene's germline CDR1 is MDHEN and CDR2 SYDVKM. J gave up 2 bases and V 3 bases, and 9 bases lay outside the gene matches. The DNA of the CDR3 is TGTGCCAGCAGTTTGGGGCAGGGGGTAAAAAACTATGGCTACACCTTC. This encodes CASSLGQGVKNYGYTF.

V and J are TRBV5-4 and TRBJ1-2; a weak D match, TRBD1 (5 bases). This CDR3 contains 13 residues. Trimming left V 5 bases short and J 3 bases short, with 11 bases between. Germline values: CDR1 SGHNT, CDR2 YYREEE (reference sequence). The CDR3 sequence is CASSSGFYYGYTF. For the CDR3, the DNA is TGTGCCAGCAGTTCAGGGTTTTACTATGGCTACACCTTC.